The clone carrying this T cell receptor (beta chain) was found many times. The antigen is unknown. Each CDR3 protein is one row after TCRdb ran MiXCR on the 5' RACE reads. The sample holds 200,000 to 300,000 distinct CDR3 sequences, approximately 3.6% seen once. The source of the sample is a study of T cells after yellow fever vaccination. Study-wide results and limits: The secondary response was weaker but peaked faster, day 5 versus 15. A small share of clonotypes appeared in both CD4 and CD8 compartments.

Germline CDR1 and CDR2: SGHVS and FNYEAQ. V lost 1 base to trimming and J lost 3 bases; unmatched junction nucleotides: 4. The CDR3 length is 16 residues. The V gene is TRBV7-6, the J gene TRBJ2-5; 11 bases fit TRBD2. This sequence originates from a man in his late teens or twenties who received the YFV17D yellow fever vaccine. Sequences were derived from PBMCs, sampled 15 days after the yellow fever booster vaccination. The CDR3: CASSLEATSGEETQYF. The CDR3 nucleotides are TGTGCCAGCAGCTTAGAGGCGACTAGCGGGGAAGAGACCCAGTACTTC.